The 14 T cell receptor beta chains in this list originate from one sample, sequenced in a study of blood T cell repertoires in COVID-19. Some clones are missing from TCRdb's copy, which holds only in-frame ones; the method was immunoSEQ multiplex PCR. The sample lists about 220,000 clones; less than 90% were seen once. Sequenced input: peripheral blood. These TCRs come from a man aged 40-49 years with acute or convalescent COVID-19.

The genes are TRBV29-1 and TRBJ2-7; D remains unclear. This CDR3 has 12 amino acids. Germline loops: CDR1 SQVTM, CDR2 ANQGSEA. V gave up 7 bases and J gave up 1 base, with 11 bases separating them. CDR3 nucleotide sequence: TGCAGCGCCGCCCCGGGTTCCTACGAGCAGTACTTC. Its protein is CSAAPGSYEQYF.

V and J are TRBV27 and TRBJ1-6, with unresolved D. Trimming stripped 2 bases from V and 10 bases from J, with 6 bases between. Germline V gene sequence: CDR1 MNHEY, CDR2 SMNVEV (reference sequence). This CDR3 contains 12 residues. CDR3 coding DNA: TGTGCCAGCAGTTTACCGGAGTCACCCCTCCACTTT. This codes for CASSLPESPLHF.

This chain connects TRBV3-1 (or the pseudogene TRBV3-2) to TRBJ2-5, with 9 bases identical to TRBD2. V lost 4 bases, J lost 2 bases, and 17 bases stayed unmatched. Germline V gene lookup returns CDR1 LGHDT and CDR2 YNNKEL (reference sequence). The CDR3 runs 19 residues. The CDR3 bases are TGTGCCAGCAGCCCCAGCGGTTTTAGCGGGGGTTGGGGGCAAGAGACCCAGTACTTC. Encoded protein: CASSPSGFSGGWGQETQYF.

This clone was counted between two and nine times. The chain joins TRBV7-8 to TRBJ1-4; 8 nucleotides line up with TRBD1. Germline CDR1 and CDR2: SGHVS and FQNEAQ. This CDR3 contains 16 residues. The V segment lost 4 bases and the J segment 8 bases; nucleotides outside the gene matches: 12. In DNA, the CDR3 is TGTGCCAGCAGCTGGGGGGCAGGGGGCTTTCGGGAAAAACTGTTTTTT. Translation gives CASSWGAGGFREKLFF. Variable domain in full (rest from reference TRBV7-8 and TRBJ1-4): GAGVSQSPRYKVAKRGQDVALRCDPISGHVSLFWYQQALGQGPEFLTYFQNEAQLDKSGLPSDRFFAERPEGSVSTLKIQRTQQEDSAVYLCASSWGAGGFREKLFFGSGTQLSVL.

The CDR3 nucleotides are TGTGCCAGCAGCGGGACTAGTGGCGCCAAAAACATTCAGTACTTC. The encoded protein is CASSGTSGAKNIQYF. V is TRBV7-2 and J is TRBJ2-4; TRBD2 matches at 8 bases. The CDR3 length is 15 residues. Germline lookup yields CDR1 SGHTA and CDR2 FQGNSA. J lost 1 base, V lost 5 bases, and 4 bases had no gene match.

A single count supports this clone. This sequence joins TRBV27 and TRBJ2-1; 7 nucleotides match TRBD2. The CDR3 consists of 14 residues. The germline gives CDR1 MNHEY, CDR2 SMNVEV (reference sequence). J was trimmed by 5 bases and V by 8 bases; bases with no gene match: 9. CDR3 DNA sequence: TGTGCCAGCCACACACTAGCGTCCAACAATGAGCAGTTCTTC. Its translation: CASHTLASNNEQFF.

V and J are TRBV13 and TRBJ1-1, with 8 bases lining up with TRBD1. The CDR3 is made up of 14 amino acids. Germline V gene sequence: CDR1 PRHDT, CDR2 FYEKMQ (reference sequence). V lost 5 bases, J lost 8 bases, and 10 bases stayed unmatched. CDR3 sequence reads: CASSPRQGIREAFF. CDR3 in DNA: TGTGCCAGCAGCCCGCGACAGGGGATTAGGGAAGCTTTCTTT.

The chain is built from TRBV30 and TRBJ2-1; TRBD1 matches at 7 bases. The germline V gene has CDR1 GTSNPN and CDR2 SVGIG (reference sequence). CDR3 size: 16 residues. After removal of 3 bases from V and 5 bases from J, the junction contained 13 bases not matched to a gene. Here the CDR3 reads CAWSLTGVNLNNEQFF. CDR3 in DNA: TGTGCCTGGAGCCTAACAGGGGTCAACCTCAACAATGAGCAGTTCTTC.

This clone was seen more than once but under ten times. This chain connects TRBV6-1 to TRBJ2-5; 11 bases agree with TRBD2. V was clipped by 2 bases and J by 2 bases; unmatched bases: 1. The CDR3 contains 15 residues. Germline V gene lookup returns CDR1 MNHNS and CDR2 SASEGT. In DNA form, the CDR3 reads TGTGCCAGCAGTGAATTAGCGGGGGGGCAAGAGACCCAGTACTTC. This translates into CASSELAGGQETQYF.

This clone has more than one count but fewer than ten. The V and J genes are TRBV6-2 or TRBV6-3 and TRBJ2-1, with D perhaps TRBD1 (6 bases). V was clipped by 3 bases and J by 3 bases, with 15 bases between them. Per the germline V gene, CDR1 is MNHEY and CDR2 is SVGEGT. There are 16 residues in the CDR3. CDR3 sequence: CASSYRATGRYNEQFF. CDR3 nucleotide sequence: TGTGCCAGCAGTTATAGAGCGACAGGCCGCTACAATGAGCAGTTCTTC.

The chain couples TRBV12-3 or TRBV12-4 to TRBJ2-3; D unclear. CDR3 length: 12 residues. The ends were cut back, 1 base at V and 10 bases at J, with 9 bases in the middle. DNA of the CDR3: TGTGCCAGCAGTTTAGGTACGCAGGCGCAGTATTTT. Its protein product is CASSLGTQAQYF.

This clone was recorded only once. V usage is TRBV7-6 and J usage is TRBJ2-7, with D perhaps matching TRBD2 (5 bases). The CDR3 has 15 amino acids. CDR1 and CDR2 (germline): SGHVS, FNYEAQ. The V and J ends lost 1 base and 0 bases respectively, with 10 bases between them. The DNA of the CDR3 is TGTGCCAGCAGCTTAGAGGTGGGGAGCTCCTACGAGCAGTACTTC. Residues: CASSLEVGSSYEQYF.

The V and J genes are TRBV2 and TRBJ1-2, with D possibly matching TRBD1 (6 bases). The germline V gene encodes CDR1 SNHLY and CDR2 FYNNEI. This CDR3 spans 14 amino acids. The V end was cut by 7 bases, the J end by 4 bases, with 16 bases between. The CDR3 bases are TGTGCCAGCAAAGCCGGGTCCAGGGGCTATGGCTACACCTTC. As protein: CASKAGSRGYGYTF.

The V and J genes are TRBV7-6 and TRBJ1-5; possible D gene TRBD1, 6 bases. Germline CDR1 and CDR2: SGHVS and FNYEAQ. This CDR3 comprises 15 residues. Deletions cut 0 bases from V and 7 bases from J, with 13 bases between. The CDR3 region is CASSLAGGAYQPQHF. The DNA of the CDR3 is TGTGCCAGCAGCTTAGCAGGGGGGGCATACCAGCCCCAGCATTTT.